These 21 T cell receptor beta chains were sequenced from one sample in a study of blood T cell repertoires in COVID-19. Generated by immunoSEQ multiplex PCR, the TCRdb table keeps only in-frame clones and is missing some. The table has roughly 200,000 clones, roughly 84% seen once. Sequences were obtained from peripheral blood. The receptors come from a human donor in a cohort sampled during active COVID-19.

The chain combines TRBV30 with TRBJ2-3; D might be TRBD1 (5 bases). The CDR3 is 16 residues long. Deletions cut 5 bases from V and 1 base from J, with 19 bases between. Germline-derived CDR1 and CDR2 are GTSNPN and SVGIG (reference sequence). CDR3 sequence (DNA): TGTGCCTGGGGAAATACAGGTTCTCGGGGCACAGATACGCAGTATTTT. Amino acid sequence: CAWGNTGSRGTDTQYF.

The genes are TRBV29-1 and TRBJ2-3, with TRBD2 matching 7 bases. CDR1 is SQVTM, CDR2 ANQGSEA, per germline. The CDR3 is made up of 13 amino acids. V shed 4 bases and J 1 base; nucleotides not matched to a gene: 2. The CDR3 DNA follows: TGCAGCGTTGTCACTAGCGGCACAGATACGCAGTATTTT. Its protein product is CSVVTSGTDTQYF.

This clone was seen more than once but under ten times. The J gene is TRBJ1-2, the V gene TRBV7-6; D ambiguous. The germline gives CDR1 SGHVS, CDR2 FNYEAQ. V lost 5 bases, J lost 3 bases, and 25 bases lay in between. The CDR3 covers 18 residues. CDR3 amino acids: CASSPRPGSRSFDYGYTF. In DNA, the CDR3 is TGTGCCAGCAGCCCCCGACCCGGGAGTCGATCCTTTGACTATGGCTACACCTTC.

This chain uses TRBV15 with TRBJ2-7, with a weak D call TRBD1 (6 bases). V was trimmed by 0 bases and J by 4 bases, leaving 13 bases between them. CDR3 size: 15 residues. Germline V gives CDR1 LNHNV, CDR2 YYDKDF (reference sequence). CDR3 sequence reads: CATSRDLGQSYEQYV. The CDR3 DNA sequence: TGTGCCACCAGCAGAGATCTCGGACAGTCGTACGAGCAGTACGTC.

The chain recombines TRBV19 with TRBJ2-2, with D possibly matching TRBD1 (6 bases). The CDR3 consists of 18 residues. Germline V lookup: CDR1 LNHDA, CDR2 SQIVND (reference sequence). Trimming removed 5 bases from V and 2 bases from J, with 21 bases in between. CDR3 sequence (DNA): TGTGCCAGTAGTCCCATCAGGATATCCAGGGGAAACACCGGGGAGCTGTTTTTT. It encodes CASSPIRISRGNTGELFF.

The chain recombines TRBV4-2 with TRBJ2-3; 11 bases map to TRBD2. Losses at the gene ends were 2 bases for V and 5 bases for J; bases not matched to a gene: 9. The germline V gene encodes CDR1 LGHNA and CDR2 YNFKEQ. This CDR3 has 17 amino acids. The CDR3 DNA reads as TGTGCCAGCAGCCAACTAGCGGGGGGATTTTTGGGAGATACGCAGTATTTT. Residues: CASSQLAGGFLGDTQYF.

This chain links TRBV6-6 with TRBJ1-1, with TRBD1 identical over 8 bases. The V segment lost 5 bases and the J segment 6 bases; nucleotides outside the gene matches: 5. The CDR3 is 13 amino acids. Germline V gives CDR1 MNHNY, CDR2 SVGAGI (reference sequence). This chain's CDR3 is CASSQGARSEAFF. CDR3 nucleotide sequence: TGTGCCAGCAGTCAGGGGGCGCGGTCTGAAGCTTTCTTT.

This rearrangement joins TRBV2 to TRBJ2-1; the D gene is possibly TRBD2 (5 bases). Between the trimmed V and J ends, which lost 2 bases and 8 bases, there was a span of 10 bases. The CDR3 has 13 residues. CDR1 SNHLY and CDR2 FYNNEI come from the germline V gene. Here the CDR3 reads CASSELFGDEQFF. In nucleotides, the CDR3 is TGTGCCAGCAGTGAATTATTCGGGGATGAGCAGTTCTTC.

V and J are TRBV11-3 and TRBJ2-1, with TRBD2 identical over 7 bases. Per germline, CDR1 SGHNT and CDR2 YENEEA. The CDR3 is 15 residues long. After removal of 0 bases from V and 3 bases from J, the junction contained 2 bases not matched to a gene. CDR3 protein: CASSLELASYNEQFF. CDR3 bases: TGTGCCAGCAGCTTAGAACTAGCGAGCTACAATGAGCAGTTCTTC.

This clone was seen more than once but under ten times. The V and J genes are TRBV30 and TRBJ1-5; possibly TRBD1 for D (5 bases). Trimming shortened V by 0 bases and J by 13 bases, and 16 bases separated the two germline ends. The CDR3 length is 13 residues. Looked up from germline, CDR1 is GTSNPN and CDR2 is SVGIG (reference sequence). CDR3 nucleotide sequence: TGTGCCTGGAGTGTTTCGGGGGATGCCCGACAGCATTTT. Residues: CAWSVSGDARQHF.

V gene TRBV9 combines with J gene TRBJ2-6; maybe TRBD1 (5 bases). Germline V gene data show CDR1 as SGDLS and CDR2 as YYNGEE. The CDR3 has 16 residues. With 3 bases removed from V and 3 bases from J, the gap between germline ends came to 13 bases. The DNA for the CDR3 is TGTGCCAGCAGCGGACAGACAGTATATGGGGCCAACGTCCTGACTTTC. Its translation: CASSGQTVYGANVLTF.

The DNA for the CDR3 is TGTGCCAGCAGACCACCCGGGGAAGAGACCCAGTACTTC. Translation: CASRPPGEETQYF. The chain couples TRBV4-2 to TRBJ2-5; the D gene is possibly TRBD2 (5 bases). V gave up 6 bases and J gave up 3 bases, with 11 bases separating them. The length of the CDR3 is 13 residues. CDR1 is LGHNA and CDR2 is YNFKEQ in the germline V gene.

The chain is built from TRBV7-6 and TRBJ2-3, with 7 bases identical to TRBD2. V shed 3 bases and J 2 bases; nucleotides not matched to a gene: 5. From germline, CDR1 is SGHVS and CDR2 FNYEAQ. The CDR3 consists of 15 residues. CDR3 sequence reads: CASSFGGGATDTQYF. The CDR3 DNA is TGTGCCAGCAGCTTCGGCGGGGGAGCCACAGATACGCAGTATTTT. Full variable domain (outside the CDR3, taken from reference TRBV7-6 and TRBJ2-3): GAGVSQSPRYKVTKRGQDVALRCDPISGHVSLYWYRQALGQGPEFLTYFNYEAQQDKSGLPNDRFSAERPEGSISTLTIQRTEQRDSAMYRCASSFGGGATDTQYFGPGTRLTVL.

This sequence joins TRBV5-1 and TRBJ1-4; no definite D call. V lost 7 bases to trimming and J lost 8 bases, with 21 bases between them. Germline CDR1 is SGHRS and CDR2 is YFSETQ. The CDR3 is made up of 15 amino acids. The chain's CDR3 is CASRGSGSYREKLFF. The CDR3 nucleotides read TGCGCCAGCCGGGGTTCGGGGAGTTACCGCGAAAAACTGTTTTTT.

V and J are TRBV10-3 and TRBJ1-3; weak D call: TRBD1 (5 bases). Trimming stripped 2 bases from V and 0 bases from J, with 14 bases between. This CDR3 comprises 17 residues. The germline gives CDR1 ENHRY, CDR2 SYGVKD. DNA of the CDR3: TGTGCCATCAGTGAGGGGACTTCCCCTGACTCTGGAAACACCATATATTTT. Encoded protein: CAISEGTSPDSGNTIYF.

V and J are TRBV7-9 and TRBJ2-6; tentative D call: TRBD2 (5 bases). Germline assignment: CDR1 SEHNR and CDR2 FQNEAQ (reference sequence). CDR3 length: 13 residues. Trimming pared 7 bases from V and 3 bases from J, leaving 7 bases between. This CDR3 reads CASIRGGANVLTF. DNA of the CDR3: TGTGCCAGCATCCGGGGTGGGGCCAACGTCCTGACTTTC.

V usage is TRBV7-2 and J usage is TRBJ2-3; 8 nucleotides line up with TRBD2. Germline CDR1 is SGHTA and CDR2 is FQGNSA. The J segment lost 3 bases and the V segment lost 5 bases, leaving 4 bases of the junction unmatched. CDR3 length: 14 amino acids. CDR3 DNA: TGTGCCAGCAGCCCGGGACTAGGTACAGATACGCAGTATTTT. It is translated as CASSPGLGTDTQYF.

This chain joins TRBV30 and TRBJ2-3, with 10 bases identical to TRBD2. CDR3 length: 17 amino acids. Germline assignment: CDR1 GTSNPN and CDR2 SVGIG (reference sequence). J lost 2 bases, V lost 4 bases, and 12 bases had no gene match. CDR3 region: CAWKRTSGPEPTDTQYF. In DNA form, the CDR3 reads TGTGCCTGGAAAAGGACTAGCGGACCGGAACCCACAGATACGCAGTATTTT.

CDR3 coding DNA: TGTGCCAGTAGTATCAGCGGGGGGGCTACAACCGGGGAGCTGTTTTTT. It specifies CASSISGGATTGELFF. The chain carries TRBV19 and TRBJ2-2, with 10 nucleotides matching TRBD2. Germline assignment: CDR1 LNHDA and CDR2 SQIVND (reference sequence). CDR3 length: 16 amino acids. V shed 3 bases and J 5 bases; nucleotides not matched to a gene: 6. The full variable domain, in which reference TRBV19 and TRBJ2-2 provide the parts outside the CDR3, is DGGITQSPKYLFRKEGQNVTLSCEQNLNHDAMYWYRQDPGQGLRLIYYSQIVNDFQKGDIAEGYSVSREKKESFPLTVTSAQKNPTAFYLCASSISGGATTGELFFGEGSRLTVL.

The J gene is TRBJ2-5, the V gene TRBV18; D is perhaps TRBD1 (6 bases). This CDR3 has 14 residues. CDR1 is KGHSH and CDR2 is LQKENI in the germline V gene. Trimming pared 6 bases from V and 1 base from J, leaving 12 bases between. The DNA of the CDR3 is TGTGCCAGCTCCCGGGACACTGGCCAAGAGACCCAGTACTTC. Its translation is CASSRDTGQETQYF.

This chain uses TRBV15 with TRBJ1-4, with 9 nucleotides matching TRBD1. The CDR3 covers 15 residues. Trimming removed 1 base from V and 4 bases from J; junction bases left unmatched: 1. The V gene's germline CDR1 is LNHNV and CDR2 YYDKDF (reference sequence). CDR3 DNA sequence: TGTGCCACCAGCAGAGGGGGACAGGGTAATGAAAAACTGTTTTTT. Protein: CATSRGGQGNEKLFF. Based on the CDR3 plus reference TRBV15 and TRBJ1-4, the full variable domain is DAMVIQNPRYQVTQFGKPVTLSCSQTLNHNVMYWYQQKSSQAPKLLFHYYDKDFNNEADTPDNFQSRRPNTSFCFLDIRSPGLGDTAMYLCATSRGGQGNEKLFFGSGTQLSVL.